This TCR beta chain derives from a study of Ad26.COV2.S vaccination and SARS-CoV-2 variants. Study at large: A COV1001 Ad26.COV2.S trial-arm participant provided the sample.

Profiling relied on immunoSEQ multiplex PCR, and the TCRdb table lists in-frame clones only, not all of them. The data hold hundreds of thousands of clones, with 80% to 90% observed a single time. Germline assignment: CDR1 MDHEN and CDR2 SYDVKM. V was trimmed by 2 bases and J by 1 base, leaving 10 bases between them. The CDR3 consists of 15 residues. Described treatment: over 15 received Ad26.COV2.S at low or high dose, single or two shots; roughly five received placebo; per-sample allocation not given. On day 63 after the first injection, vaccine and placebo recipients gave samples. Material: peripheral blood, obtained in a trial of Ad26.COV2.S vaccine versus placebo. V is TRBV28 and J is TRBJ2-3; D is undetermined. The receptor was isolated from a person between 18 and 65 years old who received the Ad26.COV2.S COVID-19 vaccine or a placebo. CDR3 sequence (DNA): TGTGCCAGCAGTTTAACCCTTGGGGGCACAGATACGCAGTATTTT. Protein: CASSLTLGGTDTQYF.